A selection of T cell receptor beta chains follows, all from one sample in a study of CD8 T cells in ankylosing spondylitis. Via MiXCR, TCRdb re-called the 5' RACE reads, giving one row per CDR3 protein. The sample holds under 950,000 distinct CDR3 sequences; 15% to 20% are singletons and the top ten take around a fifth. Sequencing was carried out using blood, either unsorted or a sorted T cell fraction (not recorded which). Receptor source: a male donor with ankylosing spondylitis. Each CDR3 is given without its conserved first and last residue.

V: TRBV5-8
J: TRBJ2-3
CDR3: ASSLSSGALTDTQY

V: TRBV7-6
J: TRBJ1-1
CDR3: ASSRETGFAEAF

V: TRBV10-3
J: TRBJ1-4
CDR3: ASAVGGRGEKLF

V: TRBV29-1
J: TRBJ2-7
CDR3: SVGDPLSSYEQY

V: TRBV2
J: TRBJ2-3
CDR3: ASSEIWLAGSSTDTQY

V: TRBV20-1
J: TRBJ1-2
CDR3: SAMVWVGDYGYT

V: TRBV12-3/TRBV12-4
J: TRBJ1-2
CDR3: ASSRGLGYGYT

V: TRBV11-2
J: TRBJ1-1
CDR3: ASSLAGGWSEAF

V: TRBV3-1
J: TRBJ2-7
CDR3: ASSQELNGEQY

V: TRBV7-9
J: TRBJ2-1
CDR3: ASSLGEGQQF

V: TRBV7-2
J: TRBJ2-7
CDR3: ASSLGTYSYEQY

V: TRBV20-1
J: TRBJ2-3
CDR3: SATKGGRALDTQY

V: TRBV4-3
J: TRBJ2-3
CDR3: ASSQEPQGRSTDTQY

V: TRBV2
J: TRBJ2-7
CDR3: ASSPAGGGRREQY

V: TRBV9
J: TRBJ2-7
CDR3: ANARARGKY

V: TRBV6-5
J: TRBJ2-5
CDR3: ASRLGLARGETQY

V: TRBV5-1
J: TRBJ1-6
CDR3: ASRPGFDSPLH

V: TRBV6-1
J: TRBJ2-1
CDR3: ASSEVGDEQF

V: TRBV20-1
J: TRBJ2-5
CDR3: SALGGAHQNQETQY

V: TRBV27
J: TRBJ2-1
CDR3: ASSSRAFYNEQF

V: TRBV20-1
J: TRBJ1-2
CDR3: SAPGPFNYGYT

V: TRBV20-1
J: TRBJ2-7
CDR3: SATDRDRGISYEQY

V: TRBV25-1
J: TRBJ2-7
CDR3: ASSGGDYEQY

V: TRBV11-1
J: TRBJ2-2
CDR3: ASSLLGRNTGELF

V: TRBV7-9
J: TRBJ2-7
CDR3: ASSLQSEQY

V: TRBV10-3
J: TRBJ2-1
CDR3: AISERKGALDEQF

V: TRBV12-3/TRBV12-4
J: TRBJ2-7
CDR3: ASGTGGAYEQY

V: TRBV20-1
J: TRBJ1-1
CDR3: SARDMGVGLNTEAF

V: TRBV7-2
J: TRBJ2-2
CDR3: ASSLGVGLNTGELF

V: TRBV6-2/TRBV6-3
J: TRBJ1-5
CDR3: ASITTRRPRNQPQH

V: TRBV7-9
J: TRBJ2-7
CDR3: ASSVIAPSQGGEQY

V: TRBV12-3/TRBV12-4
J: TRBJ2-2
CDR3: ASSLSTSLAGELF

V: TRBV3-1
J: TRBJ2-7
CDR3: ASSQDRAEQY

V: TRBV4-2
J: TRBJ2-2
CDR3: ASSMSRETNTGELF

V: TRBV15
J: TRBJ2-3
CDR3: ATSRDQGARTDTQY

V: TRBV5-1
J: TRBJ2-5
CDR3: ASSASSGGSQETQY

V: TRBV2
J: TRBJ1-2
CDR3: ASSEGQTYAYRYT

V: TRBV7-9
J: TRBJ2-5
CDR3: ASTLMGQETQY

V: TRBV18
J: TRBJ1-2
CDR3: ASSPPLGQGLGGYT

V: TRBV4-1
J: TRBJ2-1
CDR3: ASSLPPGPEQF

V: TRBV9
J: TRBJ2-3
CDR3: ASSPSGSGRDGTDTQY